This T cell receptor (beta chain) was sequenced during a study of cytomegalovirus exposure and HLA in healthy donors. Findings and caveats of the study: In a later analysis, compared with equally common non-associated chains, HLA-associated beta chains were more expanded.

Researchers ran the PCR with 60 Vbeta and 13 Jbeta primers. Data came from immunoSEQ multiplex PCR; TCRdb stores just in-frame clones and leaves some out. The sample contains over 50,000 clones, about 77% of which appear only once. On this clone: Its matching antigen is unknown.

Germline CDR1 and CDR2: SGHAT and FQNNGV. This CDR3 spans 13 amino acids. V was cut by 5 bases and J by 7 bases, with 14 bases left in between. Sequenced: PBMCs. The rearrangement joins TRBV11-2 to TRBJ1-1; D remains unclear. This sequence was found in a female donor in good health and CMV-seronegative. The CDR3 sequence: CASSQVREVEAFF. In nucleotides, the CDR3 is TGTGCCAGCAGCCAGGTTCGGGAGGTTGAAGCTTTCTTT.